The 29 T cell receptor beta chains reported below all come from one sample, sequenced in a study of PD-L1 blockade in urothelial cancer. Libraries were prepared by immunoSEQ multiplex PCR; TCRdb keeps only in-frame clonotypes and omits some of them. This table holds fewer than 50,000 clones, over 75% found once. Documented time point: pretreatment peripheral blood. The specimen was PBMCs, collected around atezolizumab (anti-PD-L1) treatment. The source is a donor older than 35 with urothelial cancer.

This clone appeared a single time. V and J are TRBV19 and TRBJ1-5; TRBD1 is a possible D gene (6 bases). In germline, CDR1 is LNHDA, CDR2 SQIVND (reference sequence). This CDR3 is 17 amino acids long. Trimming removed 1 base from V and 6 bases from J, with 19 bases in between. The CDR3 region is CASSIANYRAPRQPQHF. The CDR3 DNA reads as TGTGCCAGTAGTATAGCGAATTACAGGGCCCCGCGTCAGCCCCAGCATTTT.

The chain couples TRBV5-4 to TRBJ2-1; TRBD2 matches at 14 bases. Trimming took 4 bases from V and 13 from J; bases not matched to a gene: 10. CDR3 length equals 15 residues. Germline CDR1 SGHNT, CDR2 YYREEE (reference sequence). CDR3 coding DNA: TGTGCCAGCAGCCAAACAGGACTAGCGGGAGGCCCCCAGTTCTTC. Amino acids: CASSQTGLAGGPQFF.

The V and J genes are TRBV7-9 and TRBJ1-2; 8 nucleotides line up with TRBD1. Germline CDR1 is SEHNR and CDR2 is FQNEAQ (reference sequence). The CDR3 totals 11 residues. The V segment lost 8 bases and the J segment 8 bases; nucleotides outside the gene matches: 4. This chain's CDR3 is CASQDRGGYTF. The CDR3, as DNA: TGTGCCAGCCAAGACAGGGGAGGCTACACCTTC.

The V gene is TRBV27, the J gene TRBJ1-4; D may be TRBD1 (5 bases). The CDR3 runs to 16 residues. CDR1 is MNHEY, CDR2 SMNVEV, per germline (reference sequence). The ends were cut back, 2 bases at V and 10 bases at J, with 20 bases in the middle. The CDR3 nucleotides are TGTGCCAGCAGTTTACGGGGGAGCGGAGTCGTTGGAAAACTGTTTTTT. It yields the protein CASSLRGSGVVGKLFF.

This clone has only one observation. CDR3 residues: CASSGDRNSYEQYF. For the CDR3, the DNA is TGTGCCAGCTCCGGTGACAGAAACTCCTACGAGCAGTACTTC. The chain recombines TRBV18 with TRBJ2-7, with a tentative D call TRBD1 (5 bases). The CDR3 has 14 amino acids. Germline CDR1 and CDR2: KGHSH and LQKENI. Trimming removed 6 bases at V and 0 bases at J, with 12 bases between.

The chain uses TRBV7-2 and TRBJ1-5; D not certain. CDR1 is SGHTA, CDR2 FQGNSA, per germline. The CDR3 contains 13 residues. V dropped 5 bases and J dropped 3 bases, with 8 bases sitting between them. The DNA for the CDR3 is TGTGCCAGCAGCACCCAACTCAATCAGCCCCAGCATTTT. Its protein product is CASSTQLNQPQHF.

The rearrangement joins TRBV19 to TRBJ1-5; 7 nucleotides agree with TRBD1. The junction had 8 bases not matched to a gene; V was cut back by 4 bases and J by 2 bases. Looked up from germline, CDR1 is LNHDA and CDR2 is SQIVND (reference sequence). The CDR3 totals 16 residues. CDR3 nucleotide sequence: TGTGCCAGTAGTAGGGGACAGACGGGGGGCAATCAGCCCCAGCATTTT. Amino acid sequence: CASSRGQTGGNQPQHF.

The chain is built from TRBV27 and TRBJ1-2; no firm D call. Trimming cost V 4 bases and J 2 bases, with 8 bases left between them. This CDR3 is 13 amino acids long. Germline CDR1 and CDR2: MNHEY and SMNVEV (reference sequence). CDR3 sequence: CASSSSRNYGYTF. The CDR3 DNA sequence: TGTGCCAGCAGTTCGAGCAGGAACTATGGCTACACCTTC.

The rearrangement links TRBV5-5 to TRBJ2-5; the match to TRBD2 covers 8 bases. This CDR3 has 16 amino acids. Germline CDR1 and CDR2: SGHKS and YYEKEE (reference sequence). Trimming removed 0 bases from V and 4 bases from J; junction bases left unmatched: 8. CDR3 coding DNA: TGTGCCAGCAGCTTGGTCGGTAGCGGGATTCGAGAGACCCAGTACTTC. Protein: CASSLVGSGIRETQYF.

This sequence joins TRBV6-6 and TRBJ2-1; the match to TRBD1 covers 7 bases. V shed 7 bases and J 4 bases; nucleotides not matched to a gene: 4. The CDR3 loop spans 13 amino acids. Looked up from germline, CDR1 is MNHNY and CDR2 is SVGAGI (reference sequence). The CDR3 spells CASKGTAYNEQFF. The DNA of the CDR3 is TGTGCCAGCAAGGGGACAGCGTACAATGAGCAGTTCTTC.

This rearrangement joins TRBV5-4 to TRBJ2-5; TRBD2 might be the D (5 bases). The V and J ends lost 5 bases and 1 base respectively, with 12 bases between them. The CDR3 is made up of 14 amino acids. Germline V gene data show CDR1 as SGHNT and CDR2 as YYREEE (reference sequence). CDR3 nucleotide sequence: TGTGCCAGCAGTTCCGGGGTGGCCCAAGAGACCCAGTACTTC. This translates into CASSSGVAQETQYF.

The chain links TRBV19 to TRBJ2-1; 15 positions match TRBD2. The germline V gene encodes CDR1 LNHDA and CDR2 SQIVND (reference sequence). The ends lost 6 bases at V and 10 bases at J; junction bases unmatched: 13. CDR3 length: 17 amino acids. CDR3 loop: CASRGTRTSGRAREQFF. The CDR3, as DNA: TGTGCCAGTAGGGGCACCCGGACTAGCGGGAGGGCCAGAGAGCAGTTCTTC.

The gene calls are TRBV7-6 and TRBJ2-7, with a possible D match to TRBD1 (5 bases). There are 14 residues in the CDR3. V dropped 5 bases and J dropped 2 bases, with 13 bases sitting between them. Germline V gives CDR1 SGHVS, CDR2 FNYEAQ. In DNA form, the CDR3 reads TGTGCCAGCAGCCAGATAGACAGTACCTACGAGCAGTACTTC. Residues: CASSQIDSTYEQYF.

The chain recombines TRBV29-1 with TRBJ2-5; D possibly corresponds to TRBD1 (6 bases). Per germline, CDR1 SQVTM and CDR2 ANQGSEA. V was pared by 7 bases and J by 0 bases, with 9 bases between. The CDR3 runs to 12 residues. The CDR3 reads CSARTDQETQYF. CDR3 sequence (DNA): TGCAGCGCCCGGACAGACCAAGAGACCCAGTACTTC.

The DNA of the CDR3 is TGCGCCAGCAGCTTGGTGGCTAGTCGTGTCGATGAGCAGTTCTTC. Its protein is CASSLVASRVDEQFF. V and J are TRBV5-1 and TRBJ2-1; D gene ambiguous. The V gene lost 0 bases and the J gene lost 8 bases, with 15 bases spanning the gap. This CDR3 contains 15 residues. In germline, CDR1 is SGHRS, CDR2 YFSETQ.

The V gene is TRBV7-2, the J gene TRBJ2-5; 8 bases align to TRBD2. CDR1 is SGHTA, CDR2 FQGNSA, per germline. The CDR3 runs to 17 residues. V lost 2 bases and J lost 1; bases outside the gene matches: 9. This CDR3 reads CASSLRAGSGAQETQYF. CDR3 in DNA: TGTGCCAGCAGCTTACGGGCGGGTAGCGGGGCCCAAGAGACCCAGTACTTC. Full variable domain (outside the CDR3, taken from reference TRBV7-2 and TRBJ2-5): GAGVSQSPSNKVTEKGKDVELRCDPISGHTALYWYRQSLGQGLEFLIYFQGNSAPDKSGLPSDRFSAERTGGSVSTLTIQRTQQEDSAVYLCASSLRAGSGAQETQYFGPGTRLLVL.

The chain carries TRBV7-3 and TRBJ2-2; D is perhaps TRBD1 (6 bases). Germline-derived CDR1 and CDR2 are SGHTA and FQGTGA. The V and J ends lost 5 bases and 4 bases respectively, with 14 bases between them. CDR3 length: 15 amino acids. CDR3 amino acids: CASSAQQGFTGELFF. CDR3 sequence (DNA): TGTGCCAGCAGCGCACAACAGGGATTCACCGGGGAGCTGTTTTTT.

V is TRBV6-5 and J is TRBJ2-1, with D perhaps TRBD1 (6 bases). The length of the CDR3 is 14 residues. Trimming stripped 7 bases from V and 10 bases from J, with 20 bases between. Germline loops: CDR1 MNHEY, CDR2 SVGAGI. The CDR3: CASTPGQRRGEQFF. In DNA form, the CDR3 reads TGTGCCAGCACCCCAGGACAGCGCCGAGGGGAGCAGTTCTTC.

This sequence joins TRBV4-2 and TRBJ1-2, with 7 bases identical to TRBD1. The germline gives CDR1 LGHNA, CDR2 YNFKEQ. J lost 5 bases, V lost 0 bases, and 9 bases had no gene match. The CDR3 length is 16 residues. The CDR3 DNA follows: TGTGCCAGCAGCCAAGATCTGGAGGGGGCAAGGTATGGCTACACCTTC. Its translation: CASSQDLEGARYGYTF.

The chain joins TRBV7-9 to TRBJ1-1; D is undetermined. Between the trimmed V and J ends, which lost 5 bases and 0 bases, there was a span of 16 bases. Germline CDR1 is SEHNR and CDR2 is FQNEAQ (reference sequence). The CDR3 spans 16 residues. DNA for the CDR3: TGTGCCAGCAGCCCCCGGGGTGGTTGGGTGAACACTGAAGCTTTCTTT. This codes for CASSPRGGWVNTEAFF. The full variable domain, completed using reference TRBV7-9 and TRBJ1-1, is DTGVSQNPRHKITKRGQNVTFRCDPISEHNRLYWYRQTLGQGPEFLTYFQNEAQLEKSRLLSDRFSAERPKGSFSTLEIQRTEQGDSAMYLCASSPRGGWVNTEAFFGQGTRLTVV.

The chain combines TRBV29-1 with TRBJ2-7, with 7 nucleotides matching TRBD2. V dropped 3 bases and J dropped 0; count of bases not matched to a gene: 8. The CDR3 loop spans 15 amino acids. CDR1 is SQVTM and CDR2 is ANQGSEA in the germline V gene. The CDR3 DNA follows: TGCAGCGTTGACTTACTAGCGAAAAGCTCCTACGAGCAGTACTTC. Translating gives CSVDLLAKSSYEQYF.

The gene calls are TRBV18 and TRBJ1-2; TRBD1 matches 8 bases. Trimming removed 3 bases from V and 8 bases from J; junction bases left unmatched: 5. The germline CDR1 and CDR2 sequences are KGHSH and LQKENI. The CDR3 is made up of 13 amino acids. The CDR3 sequence: CASSPGQDGGYTF. In DNA form, the CDR3 reads TGTGCCAGCTCACCGGGACAGGATGGAGGCTACACCTTC.

This clone was counted once. The CDR3 region has the DNA TGTGCCAGCAGCCCCCGCACGGGACTAGCGGGCGATACGCAGTATTTT. It codes for CASSPRTGLAGDTQYF. The V gene is TRBV9, the J gene TRBJ2-3; 12 bases map to TRBD2. CDR3 length: 16 amino acids. With V trimmed by 4 bases and J by 6 bases, 9 bases remained unmatched. Germline V gene lookup returns CDR1 SGDLS and CDR2 YYNGEE. Variable domain in full (rest from reference TRBV9 and TRBJ2-3): DSGVTQTPKHLITATGQRVTLRCSPRSGDLSVYWYQQSLDQGLQFLIQYYNGEERAKGNILERFSAQQFPDLHSELNLSSLELGDSALYFCASSPRTGLAGDTQYFGPGTRLTVL.

The rearrangement joins TRBV6-6 to TRBJ2-2, with 13 bases that match TRBD2. The CDR3 is 15 residues long. J gave up 7 bases and V 7 bases, and 6 bases lay outside the gene matches. Looked up from germline, CDR1 is MNHNY and CDR2 is SVGAGI (reference sequence). CDR3 sequence reads: CASNTGTSGIGELFF. As DNA, the CDR3 is TGTGCCAGCAACACCGGGACTAGCGGGATCGGGGAGCTGTTTTTT.

The chain links TRBV9 to TRBJ2-7; the match to TRBD1 covers 8 bases. The V segment lost 0 bases and the J segment 2 bases; nucleotides outside the gene matches: 13. The CDR3 sequence is 18 residues long. The germline gives CDR1 SGDLS, CDR2 YYNGEE. The CDR3 loop is CASSVAELTGTGPYEQYF. The CDR3 DNA reads as TGTGCCAGCAGCGTAGCCGAACTAACCGGGACAGGTCCCTACGAGCAGTACTTC.

The chain employs TRBV7-8 and TRBJ2-7; perhaps TRBD1 as D (6 bases). Deletions cut 5 bases from V and 3 bases from J, with 20 bases between. Per the germline V gene, CDR1 is SGHVS and CDR2 is FQNEAQ. The CDR3 has 16 residues. Here the CDR3 reads CASSTYRVGQSYEQYF. In DNA form, the CDR3 reads TGTGCCAGCAGCACCTACAGGGTGGGCCAAAGCTACGAGCAGTACTTC.

The V call is TRBV6-5, the J call TRBJ2-7, with D maybe TRBD2 (6 bases). Between the trimmed V and J ends, which lost 10 bases and 5 bases, there was a span of 12 bases. The CDR3 is made up of 11 amino acids. CDR1 is MNHEY and CDR2 is SVGAGI in the germline V gene. The CDR3 DNA reads TGTGCCACCCGGGGGTTCGACGAGCAGTACTTC. Translation gives CATRGFDEQYF.

The chain links TRBV9 to TRBJ2-2; a possible D gene is TRBD2 (7 bases). This CDR3 spans 15 amino acids. Between the trimmed V and J ends, which lost 1 base and 3 bases, there was a span of 10 bases. Germline V gives CDR1 SGDLS, CDR2 YYNGEE. CDR3: CASSVQGRDTGELFF. CDR3 bases: TGTGCCAGCAGCGTACAGGGGAGGGACACCGGGGAGCTGTTTTTT. The whole variable domain, filled in from reference TRBV9 and TRBJ2-2, reads DSGVTQTPKHLITATGQRVTLRCSPRSGDLSVYWYQQSLDQGLQFLIQYYNGEERAKGNILERFSAQQFPDLHSELNLSSLELGDSALYFCASSVQGRDTGELFFGEGSRLTVL.

The V call is TRBV29-1, the J call TRBJ2-5; 9 bases fit TRBD1. CDR1 and CDR2 from the germline V gene are SQVTM and ANQGSEA. Trimming cost V 6 bases and J 1 base; bases outside gene matches: 3. The CDR3 sequence is 13 residues long. CDR3 DNA sequence: TGCAGCGTCTCGGGACAGGGCCAAGAGACCCAGTACTTC. This translates into CSVSGQGQETQYF.